This T cell receptor beta chain was captured in a study of cytomegalovirus exposure and HLA in healthy donors. Overall study results and limits: It was 164 TCR beta chains that were listed as cytomegalovirus-associated.

The CDR3 consists of 15 residues. Looked up from germline, CDR1 is MGHRA and CDR2 is YSYEKL. V lost 3 bases and J lost 0, with 11 bases in between. Sequencing was performed with immunoSEQ multiplex PCR; in TCRdb, only in-frame clones are kept and a portion is missing. This sample has some 150,000 clones, with approximately 87% found just once. In the case of this clone: Its antigen is unknown.

The chain carries TRBV4-1 and TRBJ1-1; perhaps TRBD1 as D (6 bases). The clonotype originates from a woman aged 30 to 39 in good health and CMV-seronegative. The sequenced sample was PBMCs. For the CDR3, the DNA is TGCGCCAGCAGCCATGAGACAGGCCTGAACACTGAAGCTTTCTTT. Translation gives CASSHETGLNTEAFF.